Presented here are 5 T cell receptor beta chains from one specimen sequenced in a study of neoadjuvant nivolumab and ipilimumab in lung cancer. Assay used: immunoSEQ multiplex PCR; TCRdb lists only in-frame clones, some missing. The table lists about 30,000 clones, about 70% of them singletons, with over 15% in the top ten. Source: tumor tissue, taken after neoadjuvant nivolumab, alone or with ipilimumab, at or shortly before surgery. These receptors all come from an adult with non-small cell lung cancer.

This chain joins TRBV19 and TRBJ1-1, with D possibly matching TRBD1 (6 bases). Germline V gene lookup returns CDR1 LNHDA and CDR2 SQIVND (reference sequence). V was shortened by 5 bases and J by 10 bases, with 20 bases between the two germline ends. This CDR3 has 14 residues. CDR3 bases: TGTGCCAGTAGTCCCGACCCACAGGGTCCACCAGCTTTCTTT. It yields the protein CASSPDPQGPPAFF.

The chain combines TRBV30 with TRBJ1-2; 8 bases are a match to TRBD1. The V segment lost 3 bases and the J segment 4 bases; nucleotides outside the gene matches: 10. There are 15 residues in the CDR3. Germline V gene data show CDR1 as GTSNPN and CDR2 as SVGIG (reference sequence). CDR3 loop: CAWRATGGRSYGYTF. In DNA, the CDR3 is TGTGCCTGGAGGGCCACAGGGGGAAGGAGCTATGGCTACACCTTC.

This clone was seen more than once but under ten times. The V and J genes are TRBV18 and TRBJ2-5, with D tentatively TRBD2 (5 bases). Germline V gives CDR1 KGHSH, CDR2 LQKENI. This CDR3 has 14 amino acids. V lost 0 bases and J 7 bases, leaving 12 bases between the germline ends. CDR3: CASSPPLAEVTQYF. CDR3 nucleotide sequence: TGTGCCAGCTCACCACCCCTAGCCGAGGTGACCCAGTACTTC. The complete variable domain, with remaining parts taken from reference TRBV18 and TRBJ2-5, reads NAGVMQNPRHLVRRRGQEARLRCSPMKGHSHVYWYRQLPEEGLKFMVYLQKENIIDESGMPKERFSAEFPKEGPSILRIQQVVRGDSAAYFCASSPPLAEVTQYFGPGTRLLVL.

V gene TRBV30 combines with J gene TRBJ1-5; 9 nucleotides line up with TRBD1. The CDR3 is 15 residues long. Per germline, CDR1 GTSNPN and CDR2 SVGIG (reference sequence). The ends lost 3 bases at V and 4 bases at J; junction bases unmatched: 7. The CDR3 loop is CAWSSGQGLNQPQHF. The DNA for the CDR3 is TGTGCCTGGAGCTCGGGACAGGGTTTAAATCAGCCCCAGCATTTT. Looking up the rest from reference TRBV30 and TRBJ1-5 gives the full variable domain: SQTIHQWPATLVQPVGSPLSLECTVEGTSNPNLYWYRQAAGRGLQLLFYSVGIGQISSEVPQNLSASRPQDRQFILSSKKLLLSDSGFYLCAWSSGQGLNQPQHFGDGTRLSIL.

This clone was seen a single time. The chain has TRBV6-5 and TRBJ1-2, with D perhaps matching TRBD1 (6 bases). The germline V and J ends were trimmed by 0 bases and 5 bases, with 10 bases remaining between them. This CDR3 comprises 14 residues. Per germline, CDR1 MNHEY and CDR2 SVGAGI. The CDR3 sequence is CASSYSRGKYGYTF. CDR3 in DNA: TGTGCCAGCAGTTACTCGAGGGGGAAGTATGGCTACACCTTC.